A selection of T cell receptor beta chains follows, all from one sample in a study of T cells in Graves' hyperthyroidism and ophthalmopathy. A single record per CDR3 protein comes from TCRdb applying MiXCR to the multiplex PCR reads. The sample holds about 290,000 distinct CDR3 sequences, roughly 15% seen once. The sample consisted of blood. These receptors were taken from a woman in her 50s with Graves' hyperthyroidism that later progressed to Graves' ophthalmopathy. CDR3s include the opening cysteine and the closing phenylalanine or tryptophan. A D gene is named only where the DNA matches it firmly. Expanded clones get a size class; other rows say once, few or many, or leave the size out.

CDR3 protein: CASSPPGQIHEKLFF
CDR3 DNA: TGCGCCAGCAGCCCCCCGGGACAGATTCATGAAAAACTGTTTTTT
J gene: TRBJ1-4
V gene: TRBV4-1
clone size: -
CDR3 length: 15
D gene: TRBD1

CDR3 protein: CASSIRATDTDTQYF
CDR3 DNA: TGTGCCAGTAGTATTCGGGCAACAGACACAGATACGCAGTATTTT
J gene: TRBJ2-3
V gene: TRBV19
clone size: -
CDR3 length: 15
D gene: -

CDR3 protein: CSATRDSSYEQYF
CDR3 DNA: TGCAGTGCGACCCGGGACAGCTCCTACGAGCAGTACTTC
J gene: TRBJ2-7
V gene: TRBV20-1
clone size: many
CDR3 length: 13
D gene: TRBD1

CDR3 protein: CASSVGEGGGYEQYF
CDR3 DNA: TGTGCCAGCAGCGTAGGGGAAGGGGGAGGGTACGAGCAGTACTTC
J gene: TRBJ2-7
V gene: TRBV9
clone size: few
CDR3 length: 15
D gene: -

CDR3 protein: CASSQHKGAELGYTF
CDR3 DNA: TGTGCCAGCAGCCAGCACAAGGGGGCAGAGTTAGGCTACACCTTC
J gene: TRBJ1-2
V gene: TRBV4-2
clone size: many
CDR3 length: 15
D gene: TRBD1

CDR3 protein: CSAIWGSRGTGELFF
CDR3 DNA: TGCAGTGCTATCTGGGGGAGTCGCGGCACCGGGGAGCTGTTTTTT
J gene: TRBJ2-2
V gene: TRBV20-1
clone size: -
CDR3 length: 15
D gene: -

CDR3 protein: CASSKIGREAFF
CDR3 DNA: TGTGCCAGTAGTAAAATCGGCAGGGAAGCTTTCTTT
J gene: TRBJ1-1
V gene: TRBV19
clone size: -
CDR3 length: 12
D gene: -

CDR3 protein: CASSPFPRQQQFF
CDR3 DNA: TGTGCCAGCAGCCCTTTCCCTAGACAACAGCAGTTCTTC
J gene: TRBJ2-1
V gene: TRBV14
clone size: -
CDR3 length: 13
D gene: -

CDR3 protein: CASSFSTGRNTEAFF
CDR3 DNA: TGTGCCAGCAGCTTTAGTACAGGGCGGAACACTGAAGCTTTCTTT
J gene: TRBJ1-1
V gene: TRBV11-2
clone size: -
CDR3 length: 15
D gene: -

CDR3 protein: CATSETGDYGYTF
CDR3 DNA: TGTGCCACCAGTGAGACAGGGGACTATGGCTACACCTTC
J gene: TRBJ1-2
V gene: TRBV24-1
clone size: -
CDR3 length: 13
D gene: TRBD1

CDR3 protein: CASSIEGSGANVLTF
CDR3 DNA: TGTGCCAGTAGTATAGAGGGCTCTGGGGCCAACGTCCTGACTTTC
J gene: TRBJ2-6
V gene: TRBV19
clone size: once
CDR3 length: 15
D gene: -

CDR3 protein: CASSQEGLGTSRETQYF
CDR3 DNA: TGTGCCAGCAGCCAAGAGGGTCTCGGGACTAGCAGAGAGACCCAGTACTTC
J gene: TRBJ2-5
V gene: TRBV3-1
clone size: many
CDR3 length: 17
D gene: TRBD2

CDR3 protein: CASSHGQGIYNEQFF
CDR3 DNA: TGTGCCAGCAGCCACGGACAGGGGATATACAATGAGCAGTTCTTC
J gene: TRBJ2-1
V gene: TRBV11-3
clone size: many
CDR3 length: 15
D gene: TRBD1

CDR3 protein: CASSGGGTEAFF
CDR3 DNA: TGTGCCAGCAGTGGGGGCGGCACTGAAGCTTTCTTT
J gene: TRBJ1-1
V gene: TRBV12-3/TRBV12-4
clone size: many
CDR3 length: 12
D gene: -

CDR3 protein: CASTRTGGMNYGYTF
CDR3 DNA: TGTGCCAGCACCCGAACAGGGGGCATGAACTATGGCTACACCTTC
J gene: TRBJ1-2
V gene: TRBV6-1
clone size: few
CDR3 length: 15
D gene: TRBD1

CDR3 protein: CASSLAEDRGSYGYTF
CDR3 DNA: TGCGCCAGCAGCTTGGCCGAGGACAGGGGGTCCTATGGCTACACCTTC
J gene: TRBJ1-2
V gene: TRBV5-1
clone size: many
CDR3 length: 16
D gene: TRBD1

CDR3 protein: CASNRQGGNTEAFF
CDR3 DNA: TGTGCCAGCAACAGACAGGGAGGGAACACTGAAGCTTTCTTT
J gene: TRBJ1-1
V gene: TRBV9
clone size: many
CDR3 length: 14
D gene: TRBD1